This T cell receptor (beta chain) was documented in a study of CXCR3-negative and CXCR3-positive naive CD8 T cells. Concerning this clonotype: Its antigen is as yet unknown.

Germline V gene sequence: CDR1 SEHNR, CDR2 FQNEAQ (reference sequence). CDR3 size: 15 residues. Notes on the study in general: TRB CDR3s were more hydrophobic in CXCR3-positive than in CXCR3-negative naive cells.

Subsets of CD8+ T cells were each sorted in triplicate at 250,000 to 350,000 cells apiece. Identification of naive CD8+ T cells rested on CD45RO-CCR7+CD27+CD95- status. The TRB libraries of cDNA were built by UMI-labeled 5' RACE. From the 5' RACE reads, TCRdb lists one entry per CDR3 protein and no DNA. The specimen's table records tens of thousands of distinct CDR3 sequences. Sequenced sample: naive CXCR3+ CD8+ T cells from blood. Subset described: CD45RO-CCR7+CD27+CD95- naive CD8+ T cells expressing CXCR3 (TNR3+). The TCR was taken from a human donor in good health. Some clones in this sample may be carry-over from other donors' samples. This sequence joins TRBV7-9 and TRBJ2-5; the D call of TRBD1 rests on TCRdb alone, since no DNA is present to check it. The CDR3 is CASSYFGGAGETQYF. Filled out from reference TRBV7-9 and TRBJ2-5, the complete variable domain reads DTGVSQNPRHKITKRGQNVTFRCDPISEHNRLYWYRQTLGQGPEFLTYFQNEAQLEKSRLLSDRFSAERPKGSFSTLEIQRTEQGDSAMYLCASSYFGGAGETQYFGPGTRLLVL.